This T cell receptor (beta chain) was retrieved from a study of T cell repertoires in cytomegalovirus infection. A remark on this clonotype: The antigen remains unidentified.

Germline V lookup: CDR1 MNHNY, CDR2 SVGAGI (reference sequence). This CDR3 comprises 14 residues. One entry per CDR3 protein, called by TCRdb with MiXCR from the reads. The repertoire includes 40,000 to 50,000 distinct CDR3 sequences, roughly 20% of them detected once, and under 20% sits in the top ten. General observations from the study: What dominated the ex vivo response were HLA-C-restricted CMV-specific TCR beta clonotypes.

The sample taken for sequencing was PBMCs, sequenced either directly or after in vitro stimulation (not recorded which). The gene calls are TRBV6-6 and TRBJ2-3; 8 bases agree with TRBD2. The sequence was obtained from a human donor in good health (CMV status not recorded). Some clones in this sample may be carry-over from other donors' samples. In DNA, the CDR3 is TGTGCTACTAAGCGGGAGTTGGGCACAGATACGCAGTATTTT. It translates to CATKRELGTDTQYF.